These T cell receptor beta chains were read from a single sample in a study of blood T cell repertoires in COVID-19. Some clones are missing from TCRdb's copy, which holds only in-frame ones; the method was immunoSEQ multiplex PCR. This table has hundreds of thousands of clones, 80% to 90% appearing once. Sequencing was carried out using PBMCs or T cells enriched from blood (not recorded which). These receptors came from a man aged 25-40 years who had recovered from COVID-19. The CDR3 runs from the conserved cysteine through the conserved F or W. The D gene is left open where the match is weak. Size tells how often a clone was seen (once, few, many) or the class of an expanded clone, and some rows leave it out.

abundance,j_gene,d_gene,v_gene,CDR3aa,CDR3nt
once,TRBJ1-2,NA,TRBV3-1/TRBV3-2,CASRQGNGYTF,TGTGCCAGCAGACAGGGTAATGGCTACACCTTC
NA,TRBJ1-6,TRBD1,TRBV11-2,CASSRGQGPNSPLHF,TGTGCCAGCAGCCGAGGACAGGGGCCAAATTCACCCCTCCACTTT
NA,TRBJ1-5,NA,TRBV6-5,CASKEGTNQPQHF,TGTGCCAGCAAGGAGGGGACTAATCAGCCCCAGCATTTT
NA,TRBJ2-3,NA,TRBV24-1,CATSDLKGATTDTQYF,TGTGCCACCAGTGATTTGAAAGGGGCTACTACAGATACGCAGTATTTT
NA,TRBJ2-1,NA,TRBV28,CASSLPYNEQFF,TGTGCCAGCAGTCTCCCCTACAATGAGCAGTTCTTC
NA,TRBJ1-2,TRBD1,TRBV6-5,CASSYSGTGNYGYTF,TGTGCCAGCAGTTACTCCGGGACAGGGAACTATGGCTACACCTTC
NA,TRBJ1-2,TRBD1,TRBV7-8,CASSLEGTGVYGYTF,TGTGCCAGCAGCTTAGAAGGGACAGGGGTCTATGGCTACACCTTC
NA,TRBJ2-2,TRBD1,TRBV27,CASRKEDRGTGELFF,TGTGCCAGCAGAAAGGAGGACAGGGGCACCGGGGAGCTGTTTTTT
NA,TRBJ2-4,NA,TRBV20-1,CSASPHEGNIQYF,TGCAGTGCTAGTCCCCATGAGGGAAACATTCAGTACTTC
few,TRBJ1-2,NA,TRBV5-5,CASSFGGGAGGYTF,TGTGCCAGCAGCTTCGGCGGGGGGGCTGGTGGCTACACCTTC
NA,TRBJ2-7,TRBD2,TRBV3-1/TRBV3-2,CASSLTTSGSDEQYF,TGTGCCAGCAGCCTTACCACTAGCGGGAGCGACGAGCAGTACTTC
NA,TRBJ2-7,NA,TRBV9,CASSVEARLYEQYF,TGTGCCAGCAGCGTAGAGGCGCGGCTGTACGAGCAGTACTTC
NA,TRBJ2-5,NA,TRBV5-4,CASSSGQIQETQYF,TGTGCCAGCAGCTCCGGACAGATTCAAGAGACCCAGTACTTC